One sample yielded the 6 T cell receptor beta chains listed below, sequenced in a study of blood T cell repertoires in COVID-19. Data came from immunoSEQ multiplex PCR; TCRdb stores just in-frame clones and leaves some out. This sample has under 400,000 clones, with more than 70% found just once. Sequenced material: peripheral blood. The receptors derive from a woman in her 30s with COVID-19, enrolled during active disease.

The gene calls are TRBV3-1 (or the pseudogene TRBV3-2) and TRBJ2-3; possible D gene TRBD2, 8 bases. Germline assignment: CDR1 LGHDT and CDR2 YNNKEL (reference sequence). The CDR3 consists of 15 residues. Trimming removed 4 bases at V and 11 bases at J, with 22 bases between. The chain's CDR3 is CASSLYREGPGGQYF. The CDR3 bases are TGTGCCAGCAGCCTCTACCGGGAGGGCCCAGGGGGGCAGTATTTT.

In this sample, this clone turned up a few times. The chain joins TRBV7-9 to TRBJ2-1; 10 bases line up with TRBD2. CDR3 size: 16 residues. Germline CDR1 reads SEHNR; CDR2 reads FQNEAQ (reference sequence). Losses at the gene ends were 1 base for V and 2 bases for J; bases not matched to a gene: 2. In DNA, the CDR3 is TGTGCCAGCAGCTTAGGGCTAGCGGGAGCCTACAATGAGCAGTTCTTC. This translates into CASSLGLAGAYNEQFF. Full variable domain (outside the CDR3, taken from reference TRBV7-9 and TRBJ2-1): DTGVSQNPRHKITKRGQNVTFRCDPISEHNRLYWYRQTLGQGPEFLTYFQNEAQLEKSRLLSDRFSAERPKGSFSTLEIQRTEQGDSAMYLCASSLGLAGAYNEQFFGPGTRLTVL.

The gene calls are TRBV20-1 and TRBJ2-7, with D unclear. Trimming shortened V by 0 bases and J by 2 bases, and 2 bases separated the two germline ends. CDR3 length: 11 residues. The germline V gene has CDR1 DFQATT and CDR2 SNEGSKA (reference sequence). The CDR3 reads CSARDAYEQYF. The CDR3 nucleotides are TGCAGTGCTAGAGACGCCTACGAGCAGTACTTC.

This chain links TRBV6-5 with TRBJ1-1, with no clear D. V was trimmed by 7 bases and J by 0 bases, leaving 15 bases between them. The germline CDR1 and CDR2 sequences are MNHEY and SVGAGI. The length of the CDR3 is 15 residues. In DNA, the CDR3 is TGTGCCAGCATCCCCGGTGGTGTGATGAACACTGAAGCTTTCTTT. Amino acid sequence: CASIPGGVMNTEAFF.

The V and J genes are TRBV7-3 and TRBJ2-5; TRBD2 agrees at 8 bases. The CDR3 spans 14 residues. Germline V lookup: CDR1 SGHTA, CDR2 FQGTGA. V trimming: 5 bases; J trimming: 5 bases; junction bases outside the gene matches: 7. DNA of the CDR3: TGTGCCAGCAGCCCCCGGGGGGGAGGGGAGACCCAGTACTTC. Protein: CASSPRGGGETQYF.

The rearrangement uses TRBV5-4 and TRBJ1-1; D is undetermined. In germline, CDR1 is SGHNT, CDR2 YYREEE (reference sequence). Trimming shortened V by 0 bases and J by 0 bases, and 3 bases separated the two germline ends. The length of the CDR3 is 13 residues. CDR3 amino acids: CASSLGVNTEAFF. The CDR3 coding sequence is TGTGCCAGCAGCTTGGGAGTGAACACTGAAGCTTTCTTT.